This T cell receptor beta chain originates from a study of post-analysis software for immune sequencing data. Unique-molecular-identifier-tagged TCR beta cDNA libraries were used. TCRdb ran MiXCR on the PCR reads and lists one entry per CDR3 protein. This sample yields 750,000 to 950,000 distinct CDR3 sequences, of which approximately 53% are seen a single time; approximately 4.3% belongs to the top ten. Study-wide points: Strong co-clustering by F measure linked samples that shared a preparation batch. The five TRBV segments detected at higher frequency in patients than in controls included TRBV5-6, TRBV5-1 and TRBV20-1.

Per the germline V gene, CDR1 is LGHDT and CDR2 is YNNKEL (reference sequence). V lost 0 bases and J 0 bases, leaving 10 bases between the germline ends. This CDR3 contains 16 residues. With regard to this clonotype: What it recognizes is unknown.

The J gene is TRBJ2-3, the V gene TRBV3-1; D possibly corresponds to TRBD2 (6 bases). The specimen was blood. The source is a girl aged 10 to 17 with multiple sclerosis. In nucleotides, the CDR3 is TGTGCCAGCAGCCAAGATTTACTAGCCAGCACAGATACGCAGTATTTT. The encoded protein is CASSQDLLASTDTQYF.